The 22 T cell receptor beta chains reported below all come from one sample, sequenced in a study of beta chain features in type 1 diabetes. Study results and caveats: In all four CD4+ subsets, TCRB CDR3 length was significantly, moderately reduced in type 1 diabetes.

These receptors have no known antigen. The sequenced template was cDNA made from the entire isolated RNA. Method: immunoSEQ multiplex PCR; TCRdb's copy keeps in-frame clones and lacks some. This sample has around 160,000 clones, with 9% to 10% found just once. Sample: central memory CD4+ T cells from blood. These receptors were collected from a woman between 25 and 40 years old with type 1 diabetes.

This clone was counted between two and nine times. V and J are TRBV4-1 and TRBJ1-1; possible D gene TRBD1, 5 bases. Germline values: CDR1 MGHRA, CDR2 YSYEKL. The CDR3 covers 17 residues. The V end lost 2 bases, the J end lost 0 bases, and 16 bases lay between the germline ends. This chain's CDR3 is CASSQRINRGVNTEAFF. The CDR3 DNA is TGCGCCAGCAGCCAACGAATCAATCGGGGGGTGAACACTGAAGCTTTCTTT.

V and J are TRBV5-1 and TRBJ2-1; 8 bases are shared with TRBD2. This CDR3 is built from 15 residues. The ends lost 6 bases at V and 6 bases at J; junction bases unmatched: 11. Germline assignment: CDR1 SGHRS and CDR2 YFSETQ. CDR3 in DNA: TGCGCCAGCATAATTGCTCCCGGGACTAGCAATGAGCAGTTCTTC. Its translation: CASIIAPGTSNEQFF.

V usage is TRBV15 and J usage is TRBJ1-5; D is possibly TRBD1 (5 bases). CDR1 and CDR2 (germline): LNHNV, YYDKDF (reference sequence). V was shortened by 3 bases and J by 0 bases, with 9 bases between the two germline ends. The CDR3 runs to 15 residues. CDR3 residues: CATSRGRHSNQPQHF. DNA for the CDR3: TGTGCCACCAGCAGGGGGCGGCATAGCAATCAGCCCCAGCATTTT.

This rearrangement joins TRBV6-5 to TRBJ2-2; D is perhaps TRBD2 (5 bases). The CDR3 contains 12 residues. Germline V gene sequence: CDR1 MNHEY, CDR2 SVGAGI. The V end lost 5 bases, the J end lost 4 bases, and 5 bases lay between the germline ends. The CDR3 is CASSRGTGELFF. The CDR3 DNA sequence: TGTGCCAGCAGTCGGGGCACCGGGGAGCTGTTTTTT.

This clone was seen once. This chain connects TRBV5-1 to TRBJ1-4; D gene unclear. The V end was cut by 0 bases, the J end by 6 bases, with 6 bases between. From germline, CDR1 is SGHRS and CDR2 YFSETQ. This CDR3 is built from 13 residues. The CDR3 region is CASSLVADEKLFF. The CDR3 region has the DNA TGCGCCAGCAGCTTGGTGGCGGATGAAAAACTGTTTTTT.

This clone has more than one count but fewer than ten. CDR3 sequence reads: CASSIADNEQFF. CDR3 coding DNA: TGTGCCAGCAGTATAGCGGACAATGAGCAGTTCTTC. The V call is TRBV7-2, the J call TRBJ2-1; the D gene is possibly TRBD2 (6 bases). CDR3 size: 12 residues. The germline CDR1 and CDR2 sequences are SGHTA and FQGNSA. The germline V and J ends were trimmed by 6 bases and 5 bases, with 8 bases remaining between them.

This clone was found a few times. The gene calls are TRBV15 and TRBJ1-5, with TRBD1 matching 9 bases. V was pared by 6 bases and J by 5 bases, with 14 bases of the junction left unmatched. CDR3 length: 17 residues. Germline values: CDR1 LNHNV, CDR2 YYDKDF (reference sequence). CDR3 nucleotides: TGTGCCACCAGAAACGGGACAGGGAAGCAGATCGATCAGCCCCAGCATTTT. It specifies CATRNGTGKQIDQPQHF.

In this sample, this clone turned up a few times. The rearrangement joins TRBV4-1 to TRBJ2-1, with 11 bases aligning to TRBD2. CDR1 and CDR2 from the germline V gene are MGHRA and YSYEKL. The J segment lost 10 bases and the V segment lost 4 bases, leaving 12 bases of the junction unmatched. This CDR3 is 16 amino acids long. The CDR3: CASSRTSGQTQREQFF. The CDR3 nucleotides are TGCGCCAGCAGCCGGACTAGCGGGCAGACTCAGAGGGAGCAGTTCTTC.

This clone has just a few counts. The rearrangement uses TRBV10-3 and TRBJ2-5; D may be TRBD1 (5 bases). This CDR3 region has 14 residues. CDR1 and CDR2 from the germline V gene are ENHRY and SYGVKD. V was pared by 3 bases and J by 2 bases, with 10 bases between. CDR3 bases: TGTGCCATCAGTGAAAGGGGTGGGCAAGAGACCCAGTACTTC. This translates into CAISERGGQETQYF.

This chain connects TRBV15 to TRBJ2-7, with 7 bases aligning to TRBD2. Germline V gene sequence: CDR1 LNHNV, CDR2 YYDKDF (reference sequence). This CDR3 is built from 13 residues. J gave up 3 bases and V 9 bases, and 8 bases lay outside the gene matches. DNA of the CDR3: TGTGCCACAAGCCTTACTAGCGACTACGAGCAGTACTTC. It encodes CATSLTSDYEQYF.

The V gene is TRBV5-1, the J gene TRBJ1-5; a weak D match, TRBD1 (5 bases). The germline V and J ends were trimmed by 4 bases and 0 bases, with 11 bases remaining between them. Germline loops: CDR1 SGHRS, CDR2 YFSETQ. The CDR3 is made up of 15 amino acids. CDR3 in amino acids: CASSPMGLSNQPQHF. The CDR3 DNA follows: TGCGCCAGCAGCCCGATGGGGCTTAGCAATCAGCCCCAGCATTTT.

V and J are TRBV7-9 and TRBJ1-1; no firm D call. This CDR3 has 13 residues. The V end was cut by 9 bases, the J end by 1 base, with 12 bases between. In germline, CDR1 is SEHNR, CDR2 FQNEAQ (reference sequence). The CDR3 loop is CASEMQSNTEAFF. CDR3 DNA: TGTGCCAGTGAAATGCAGTCGAACACTGAAGCTTTCTTT.

This clone was observed a handful of times. This CDR3 is CASSRGSGTGELFF. The CDR3 nucleotides read TGTGCCAGCAGCCGGGGGTCGGGGACCGGGGAGCTGTTTTTT. This sequence joins TRBV6-5 and TRBJ2-2; tentatively, D is TRBD2 (6 bases). This CDR3 has 14 residues. V was pared by 6 bases and J by 5 bases, with 13 bases between. Germline CDR1 MNHEY, CDR2 SVGAGI.

The chain couples TRBV19 to TRBJ2-1, with D possibly matching TRBD2 (6 bases). V lost 7 bases and J 10 bases, leaving 11 bases between the germline ends. This CDR3 contains 11 residues. CDR1 and CDR2 (germline): LNHDA, SQIVND (reference sequence). CDR3: CASIRGWEQFF. In nucleotides, the CDR3 is TGTGCCAGTATTCGGGGGTGGGAGCAGTTCTTC.

The chain uses TRBV7-9 and TRBJ1-1, with TRBD1 identical over 7 bases. The CDR3 runs 13 residues. Germline V gives CDR1 SEHNR, CDR2 FQNEAQ (reference sequence). After removal of 6 bases from V and 1 base from J, the junction contained 2 bases not matched to a gene. Written as DNA, the CDR3 is TGTGCCAGCAGACGGACAGGGAACACTGAAGCTTTCTTT. Encoded protein: CASRRTGNTEAFF.

In its sample, this clone was seen a few times. CDR3 residues: CASSDSGDGTQYF. CDR3 sequence (DNA): TGTGCCAGCAGTGACTCAGGGGATGGTACGCAGTATTTT. The chain employs TRBV28 and TRBJ2-3; D may be TRBD1 (6 bases). Between the trimmed V and J ends, which lost 5 bases and 8 bases, there was a span of 14 bases. The CDR3 totals 13 residues. Germline CDR1 reads MDHEN; CDR2 reads SYDVKM.

In its sample, this clone was seen a few times. The chain couples TRBV28 to TRBJ1-2, with D possibly TRBD1 on 5 matching bases. Trimming removed 3 bases from V and 4 bases from J, with 15 bases in between. The length of the CDR3 is 15 residues. Germline lookup yields CDR1 MDHEN and CDR2 SYDVKM. The CDR3 DNA reads as TGTGCCAGCAGTTTGGGGGGAGGACGGGGCTATGGCTACACCTTC. Translation: CASSLGGGRGYGYTF.

V and J are TRBV28 and TRBJ2-7, with D unclear. V shed 6 bases and J shed 1 base, with 4 bases lying between them. This CDR3 comprises 11 residues. CDR1 MDHEN and CDR2 SYDVKM come from the germline V gene. This CDR3 reads CASSISYEQYF. CDR3 coding DNA: TGTGCCAGCAGCATTTCCTACGAGCAGTACTTC.

The chain combines TRBV4-1 with TRBJ2-2; D not certain. The germline gives CDR1 MGHRA, CDR2 YSYEKL. There are 14 residues in the CDR3. With 1 base removed from V and 4 bases from J, the gap between germline ends came to 7 bases. The CDR3 DNA is TGCGCCAGCAGCCAAGTACAGATCACCGGGGAGCTGTTTTTT. It yields the protein CASSQVQITGELFF.

J is TRBJ2-1 and V is TRBV7-3; 9 positions agree with TRBD1. The germline V gene has CDR1 SGHTA and CDR2 FQGTGA. The CDR3 has 16 residues. J gave up 5 bases and V 6 bases, and 11 bases lay outside the gene matches. CDR3 nucleotide sequence: TGTGCCAGCAGTACGGACAGGGGCCTCCCGAACAATGAGCAGTTCTTC. Its translation: CASSTDRGLPNNEQFF.

Many counts were recorded for this clone. The genes are TRBV7-9 and TRBJ2-6, with 7 nucleotides matching TRBD1. Per germline, CDR1 SEHNR and CDR2 FQNEAQ (reference sequence). The length of the CDR3 is 18 residues. V lost 4 bases and J lost 0; bases outside the gene matches: 9. This chain's CDR3 is CASSSDRWGPSGANVLTF. CDR3 coding DNA: TGTGCCAGCAGCTCGGACAGGTGGGGCCCCTCTGGGGCCAACGTCCTGACTTTC.

This clone was detected a few times. The chain carries TRBV5-4 and TRBJ2-7; 8 nucleotides match TRBD1. The CDR3 is 16 amino acids. The junction had 13 bases not matched to a gene; V was cut back by 2 bases and J by 6 bases. Germline CDR1 reads SGHNT; CDR2 reads YYREEE (reference sequence). The CDR3 sequence is CASSFGGQGLWSEQYF. The CDR3 DNA reads TGTGCCAGCAGCTTTGGCGGACAGGGACTTTGGTCCGAGCAGTACTTC.